The clone carrying this TCR beta chain was detected only a few times. These data belong to a study of molecular identifiers for immune sequencing clone quantification. MiXCR, applied by TCRdb to the PCR reads, yields one record per CDR3 protein. The sample has a few hundred thousand distinct CDR3 sequences, around 23% seen once; the top ten hold approximately 0.76%. Per the germline V gene, CDR1 is LNHDA and CDR2 is SQIVND (reference sequence). CDR3 length equals 15 residues. Trimming stripped 1 base from V and 0 bases from J, with 10 bases between. Sorted cell numbers of roughly 20,000 to 1,100,000, with 10%, 30% or 50% RNA, served as input for naive CD8 libraries.

The sequenced sample was naive CD8+ T cells from blood, with Jurkat cell RNA spiked in. Noted subset: FACS-sorted CD8+CD4-CCR7+CD45RA+ naive T cells. The sequence was collected from a human donor in good health. Some libraries in this study had Jurkat cell RNA spiked in. The chain recombines TRBV19 with TRBJ2-7; possibly TRBD1 or TRBD2 for D (5 bases each). CDR3 in amino acids: CASSIGEGFSYEQYF. The CDR3 nucleotides are TGTGCCAGTAGTATAGGTGAGGGGTTCTCCTACGAGCAGTACTTC.